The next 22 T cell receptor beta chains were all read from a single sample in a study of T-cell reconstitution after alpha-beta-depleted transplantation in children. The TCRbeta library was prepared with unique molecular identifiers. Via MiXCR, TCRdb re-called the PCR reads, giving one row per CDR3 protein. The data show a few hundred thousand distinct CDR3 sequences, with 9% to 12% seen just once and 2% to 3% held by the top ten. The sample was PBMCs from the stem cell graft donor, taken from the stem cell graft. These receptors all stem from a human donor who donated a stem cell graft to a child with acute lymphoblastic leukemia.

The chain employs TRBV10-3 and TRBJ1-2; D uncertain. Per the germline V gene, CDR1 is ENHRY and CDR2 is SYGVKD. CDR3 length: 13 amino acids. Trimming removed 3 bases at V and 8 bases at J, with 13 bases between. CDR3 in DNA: TGTGCCATCAGTGAAGACGATCTGGGGGGCTACACCTTC. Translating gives CAISEDDLGGYTF.

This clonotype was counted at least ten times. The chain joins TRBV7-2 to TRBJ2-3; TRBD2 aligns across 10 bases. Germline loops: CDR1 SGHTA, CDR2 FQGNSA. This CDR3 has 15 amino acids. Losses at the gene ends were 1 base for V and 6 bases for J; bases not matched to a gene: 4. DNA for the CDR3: TGTGCCAGCAGCTTAGGTGGTAGCGGGAGGGATACGCAGTATTTT. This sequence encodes CASSLGGSGRDTQYF.

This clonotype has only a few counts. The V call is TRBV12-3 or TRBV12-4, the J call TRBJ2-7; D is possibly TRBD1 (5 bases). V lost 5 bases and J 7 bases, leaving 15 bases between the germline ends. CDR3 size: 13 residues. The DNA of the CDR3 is TGTGCCAGCAGTCCAACCAGGGAAGGGGAGCAGTACTTC. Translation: CASSPTREGEQYF.

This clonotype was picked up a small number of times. In DNA, the CDR3 is TGTGCCAGCAGCCCCATGCCGACCCCCGGGGAGCAGTTCTTC. It translates to CASSPMPTPGEQFF. V and J are TRBV7-2 and TRBJ2-1, with D hard to call. V was shortened by 5 bases and J by 10 bases, with 18 bases between the two germline ends. CDR3 length equals 14 residues. Germline values: CDR1 SGHTA, CDR2 FQGNSA.

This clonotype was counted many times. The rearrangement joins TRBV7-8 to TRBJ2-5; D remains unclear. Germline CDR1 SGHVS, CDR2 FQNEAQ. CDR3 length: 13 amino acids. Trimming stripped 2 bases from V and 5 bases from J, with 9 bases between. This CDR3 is CASSLTDGETQYF. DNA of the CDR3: TGTGCCAGCAGCTTAACCGATGGGGAGACCCAGTACTTC. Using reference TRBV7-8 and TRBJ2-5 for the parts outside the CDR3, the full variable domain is GAGVSQSPRYKVAKRGQDVALRCDPISGHVSLFWYQQALGQGPEFLTYFQNEAQLDKSGLPSDRFFAERPEGSVSTLKIQRTQQEDSAVYLCASSLTDGETQYFGPGTRLLVL.

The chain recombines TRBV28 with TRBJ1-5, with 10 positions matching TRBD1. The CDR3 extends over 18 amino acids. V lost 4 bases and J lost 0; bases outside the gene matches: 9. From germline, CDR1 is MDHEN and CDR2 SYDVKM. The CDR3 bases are TGTGCCAGCAGTTCCCCACTCAGACAGGGGGCTAGCAATCAGCCCCAGCATTTT. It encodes CASSSPLRQGASNQPQHF.

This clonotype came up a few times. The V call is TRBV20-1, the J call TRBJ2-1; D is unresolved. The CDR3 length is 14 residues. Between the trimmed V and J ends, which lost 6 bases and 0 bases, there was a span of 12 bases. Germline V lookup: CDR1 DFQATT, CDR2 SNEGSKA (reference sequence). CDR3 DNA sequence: TGCAGTGCCCTGACGAGCCCCTCCTACAATGAGCAGTTCTTC. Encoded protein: CSALTSPSYNEQFF.

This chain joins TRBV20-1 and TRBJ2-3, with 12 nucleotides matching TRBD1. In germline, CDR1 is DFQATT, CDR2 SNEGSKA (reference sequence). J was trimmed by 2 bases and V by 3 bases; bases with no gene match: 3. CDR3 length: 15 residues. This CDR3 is CSASWDRGPTDTQYF. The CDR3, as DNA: TGCAGTGCTAGTTGGGACAGGGGGCCCACAGATACGCAGTATTTT.

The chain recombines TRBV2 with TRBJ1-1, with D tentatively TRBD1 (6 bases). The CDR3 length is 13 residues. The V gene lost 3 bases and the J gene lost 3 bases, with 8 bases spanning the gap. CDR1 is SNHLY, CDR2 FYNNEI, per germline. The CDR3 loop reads CASSDDRYTEAFF. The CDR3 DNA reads TGTGCCAGCAGTGATGACAGGTACACTGAAGCTTTCTTT.

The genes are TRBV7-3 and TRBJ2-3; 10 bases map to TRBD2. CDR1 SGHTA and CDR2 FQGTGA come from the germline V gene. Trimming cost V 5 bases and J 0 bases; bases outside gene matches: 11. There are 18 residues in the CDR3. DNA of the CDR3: TGTGCCAGCAGCCCAGGGCCTAGCGGGAGAGGAAGCACAGATACGCAGTATTTT. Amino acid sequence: CASSPGPSGRGSTDTQYF.

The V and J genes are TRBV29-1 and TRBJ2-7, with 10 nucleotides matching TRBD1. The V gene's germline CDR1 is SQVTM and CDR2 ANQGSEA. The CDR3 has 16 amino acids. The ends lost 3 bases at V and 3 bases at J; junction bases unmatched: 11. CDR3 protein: CSVEWTGTGANYEQYF. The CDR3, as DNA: TGCAGCGTTGAGTGGACCGGGACAGGGGCGAACTACGAGCAGTACTTC.

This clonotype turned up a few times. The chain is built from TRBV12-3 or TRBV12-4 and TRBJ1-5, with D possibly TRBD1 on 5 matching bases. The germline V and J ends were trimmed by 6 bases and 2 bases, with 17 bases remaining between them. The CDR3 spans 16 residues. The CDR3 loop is CASSRDPLAGNQPQHF. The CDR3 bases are TGTGCCAGCAGCCGGGACCCCCTAGCAGGCAATCAGCCCCAGCATTTT.

In nucleotides, the CDR3 is TGTGCCAGCAGCCCAAGGGGGAGGAACACTGAAGCTTTCTTT. Translation: CASSPRGRNTEAFF. V is TRBV3-1 and J is TRBJ1-1, with D possibly being TRBD1 (6 bases). Trimming stripped 4 bases from V and 1 base from J, with 10 bases between. The CDR3 is 14 residues long. Germline values: CDR1 LGHDT, CDR2 YNNKEL (reference sequence).

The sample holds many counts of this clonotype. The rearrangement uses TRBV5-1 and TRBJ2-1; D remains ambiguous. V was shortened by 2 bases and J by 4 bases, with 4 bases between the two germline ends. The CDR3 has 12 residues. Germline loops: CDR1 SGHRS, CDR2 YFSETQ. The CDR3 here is CASSFGYNEQFF. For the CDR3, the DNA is TGCGCCAGCAGCTTTGGATACAATGAGCAGTTCTTC.

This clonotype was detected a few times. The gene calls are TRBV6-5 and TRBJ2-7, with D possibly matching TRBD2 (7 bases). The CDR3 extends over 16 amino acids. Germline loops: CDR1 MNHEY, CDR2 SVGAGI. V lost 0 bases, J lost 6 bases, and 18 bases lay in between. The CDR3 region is CASSYSTLAGAGEQYF. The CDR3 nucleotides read TGTGCCAGCAGTTACTCGACTCTCGCGGGGGCGGGCGAGCAGTACTTC.

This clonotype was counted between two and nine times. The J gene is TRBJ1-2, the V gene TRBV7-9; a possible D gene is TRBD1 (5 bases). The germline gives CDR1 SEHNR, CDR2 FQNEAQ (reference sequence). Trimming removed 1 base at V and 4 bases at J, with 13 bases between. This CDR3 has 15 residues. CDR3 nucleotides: TGTGCCAGCAGCTTAGGACTCCGTCAGGGCTATGGCTACACCTTC. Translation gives CASSLGLRQGYGYTF.

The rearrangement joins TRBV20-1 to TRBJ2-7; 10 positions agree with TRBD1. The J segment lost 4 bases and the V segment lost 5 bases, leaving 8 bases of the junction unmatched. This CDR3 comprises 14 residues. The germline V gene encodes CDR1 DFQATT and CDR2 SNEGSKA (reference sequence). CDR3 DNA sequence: TGCAGTGCTTTGGGGGACAGGGGAGGATACGAGCAGTACTTC. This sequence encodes CSALGDRGGYEQYF.

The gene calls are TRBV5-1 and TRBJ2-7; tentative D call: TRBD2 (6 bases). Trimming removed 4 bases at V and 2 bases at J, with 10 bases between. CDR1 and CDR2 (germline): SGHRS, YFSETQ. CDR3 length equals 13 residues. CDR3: CASSGGVTYEQYF. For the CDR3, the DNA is TGCGCCAGCAGCGGCGGGGTTACCTACGAGCAGTACTTC.

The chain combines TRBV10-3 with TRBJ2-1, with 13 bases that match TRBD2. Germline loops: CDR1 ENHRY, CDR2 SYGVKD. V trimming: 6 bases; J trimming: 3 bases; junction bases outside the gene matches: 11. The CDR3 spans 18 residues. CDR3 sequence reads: CAIRTDNTSGRVYNEQFF. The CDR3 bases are TGTGCCATCAGAACCGATAACACTAGCGGGAGGGTCTACAATGAGCAGTTCTTC.

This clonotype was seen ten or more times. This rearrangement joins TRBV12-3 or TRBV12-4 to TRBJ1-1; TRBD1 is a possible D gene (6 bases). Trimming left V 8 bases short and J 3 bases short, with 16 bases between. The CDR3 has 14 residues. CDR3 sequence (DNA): TGTGCCAGCGGCGAACAGGGCCGTGACACTGAAGCTTTCTTT. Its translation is CASGEQGRDTEAFF.

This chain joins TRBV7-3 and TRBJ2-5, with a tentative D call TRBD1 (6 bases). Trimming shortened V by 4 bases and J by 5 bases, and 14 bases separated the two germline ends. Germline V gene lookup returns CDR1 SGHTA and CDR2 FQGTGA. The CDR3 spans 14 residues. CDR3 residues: CASSSGQPRETQYF. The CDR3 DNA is TGTGCCAGCAGCTCTGGACAGCCCCGGGAGACCCAGTACTTC.

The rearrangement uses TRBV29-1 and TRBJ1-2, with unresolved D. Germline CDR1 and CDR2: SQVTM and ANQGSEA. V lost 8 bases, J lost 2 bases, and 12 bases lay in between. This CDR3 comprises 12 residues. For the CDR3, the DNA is TGCAGCACTCACAGCTCAAACTATGGCTACACCTTC. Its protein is CSTHSSNYGYTF.